The subject of this entry is one TCR beta chain. The antigen remains undetermined. This CDR3 has 17 residues. V dropped 4 bases and J dropped 0; count of bases not matched to a gene: 9. CDR1 and CDR2 from the germline V gene are MNHEY and SMNVEV (reference sequence). This specimen belongs to a study of early T cells in non-severe SARS-CoV-2 infection. On the study more broadly: Sequenced bulk RNA came from whole blood that was unsorted, and chains were unpaired. Overall study results and limits: The study's VDJdb matching favored anti-spike CD8 responses and missed private and CD4 specificities.

Unique molecular identifiers were added to individual cDNA molecules. From the 5' RACE reads, TCRdb called clonotypes with MiXCR, one entry per CDR3 protein. This sample has 75,000 to 80,000 distinct CDR3 sequences, with about 17% found just once. Sequencing was carried out using whole blood. The rearrangement links TRBV27 to TRBJ2-7; 10 nucleotides line up with TRBD1. The receptor was derived from an adult who was a healthcare worker with PCR-confirmed SARS-CoV-2 infection or an uninfected control (not recorded which). The CDR3 spells CASSSRDRGAHSYEQYF. The CDR3 region has the DNA TGTGCCAGCAGTTCCCGGGACAGGGGCGCTCACTCCTACGAGCAGTACTTC.